This TCR beta chain was sequenced for a study of T-cell memory formation after mild COVID-19. In its sample, this clonotype was seen a few times. CDR3 length: 14 residues. The V end lost 3 bases, the J end lost 10 bases, and 16 bases lay between the germline ends. TCRdb redid the calling of the 5' RACE reads with MiXCR, one entry per CDR3 protein. The sample includes roughly 370,000 distinct CDR3 sequences, 15% to 20% of them seen just once. The TCR sequence derives from a man younger than 35 who had mild COVID-19 (a few samples of this study predate the infection). Cell type and time point are not known. This rearrangement joins TRBV12-3 or TRBV12-4 to TRBJ2-1, with D perhaps matching TRBD2 (5 bases). The specimen was PBMCs or a T cell subset sorted from them (not recorded which). In DNA, the CDR3 is TGTGCCAGCAGTTTTAGGACGGGAAAGGAGGAGCAGTTCTTC. Translated: CASSFRTGKEEQFF.